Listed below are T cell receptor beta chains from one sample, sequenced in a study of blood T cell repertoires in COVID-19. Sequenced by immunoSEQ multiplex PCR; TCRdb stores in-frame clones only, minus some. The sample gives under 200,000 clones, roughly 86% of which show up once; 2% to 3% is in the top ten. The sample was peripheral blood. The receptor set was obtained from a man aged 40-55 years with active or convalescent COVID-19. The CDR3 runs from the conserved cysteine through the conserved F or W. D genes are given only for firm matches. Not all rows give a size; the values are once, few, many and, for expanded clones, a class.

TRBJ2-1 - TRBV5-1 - TGCGCCAGCAGCCCCCCCGGAGGGAATGAGCAGTTCTTC CASSPPGGNEQFF
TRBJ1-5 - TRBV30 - TGTGCCTGGACTGATAGGGAGAATCAGCCCCAGCATTTT CAWTDRENQPQHF
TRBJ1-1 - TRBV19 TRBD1 TGTGCCAGTAGGGCAGGGGGGAGAGCTTTCTTT CASRAGGRAFF
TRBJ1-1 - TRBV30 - TGTGCCTGGAGTGTAGCGGAGGGCACTGAAGCTTTCTTT CAWSVAEGTEAFF
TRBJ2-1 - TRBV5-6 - TGTGCCAGCAGCCCGCCGAGGGTGGGGGCCTCCTACAATGAGCAGTTCTTC CASSPPRVGASYNEQFF
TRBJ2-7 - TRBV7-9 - TGTGCCACCGGCTCCCCCTTCGGTCAGGGCCCCTCCTACGAGCAGTACTTC CATGSPFGQGPSYEQYF
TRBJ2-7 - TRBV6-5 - TGTGCCAGCAGTTACTCATCGCTCAGGGCCTACGAGCAGTACTTC CASSYSSLRAYEQYF
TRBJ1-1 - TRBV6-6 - TGTGCCAGCAGTCTCAGGGCCGGTTCAGGGGCGAGCACTGAAGCTTTCTTT CASSLRAGSGASTEAFF
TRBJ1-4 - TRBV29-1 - TGCAGCGTCGCAAACGCTGAGCATGAAAAACTGTTTTTT CSVANAEHEKLFF
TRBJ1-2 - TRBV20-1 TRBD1 TGCAGTGCCAGTCGGGGACAGGGGGCTTATGGCTACACCTTC CSASRGQGAYGYTF
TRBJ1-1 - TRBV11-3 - TGTGCCAGCAGCTTATCAGTGAACACTGAAGCTTTCTTT CASSLSVNTEAFF
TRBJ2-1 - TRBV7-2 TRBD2 TGTGCCAGCAGCTTTAGCGGGGGGTTCGACTACAATGAGCAGTTCTTC CASSFSGGFDYNEQFF
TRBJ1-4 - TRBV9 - TGTGCCAGCAGCGTAGGGTCAGTCGATGAAAAACTGTTTTTT CASSVGSVDEKLFF
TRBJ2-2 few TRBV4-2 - TGTGCCAGCAGCCAAGGGCCAGACACCGGGGAGCTGTTTTTT CASSQGPDTGELFF
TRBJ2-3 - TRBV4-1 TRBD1 TGCGCCAGCAGCCCGCGACAGGGGGGAGGTTTGGATACGCAGTATTTT CASSPRQGGGLDTQYF
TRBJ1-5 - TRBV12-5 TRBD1 TGTGCTAGTGGTTTGGTACTCTGGACAGGGGAAGGGTATAGCAATCAGCCCCAGCATTTT CASGLVLWTGEGYSNQPQHF